The T cell receptor (beta chain) under discussion was sequenced for a study of blood T cell repertoires in COVID-19. CDR3 length: 15 amino acids. Trimming removed 6 bases from V and 2 bases from J, with 16 bases in between. Looked up from germline, CDR1 is MNHEY and CDR2 is SVGAGI. Libraries were prepared by immunoSEQ multiplex PCR; TCRdb keeps only in-frame clonotypes and omits some of them. Among just over 250,000 clones listed, approximately 91% were seen once. This TCR came from a person between 18 and 35 years old with COVID-19, enrolled during active disease. Sequenced: peripheral blood. This chain joins TRBV6-5 and TRBJ1-1, with D perhaps TRBD1 (6 bases). CDR3 DNA sequence: TGTGCCAGCAGACGCGCCGGACAGACTAACACTGAAGCTTTCTTT. Its protein product is CASRRAGQTNTEAFF.